This TCR beta chain is from a study of shared clonotypes between healthy human individuals. Study context: Donors had three CD4 naive, three CD4 memory, two CD8 naive and one CD8 memory plate apiece.

TCRdb's table, derived via immunoSEQ multiplex PCR, lists solely in-frame clones and lacks some. The data show approximately 700,000 clones, with about 80% seen just once and around 2% held by the top ten. CDR3 length: 14 residues. Splitting the CD4+ cells yielded a CD45RA+ naive subset and a CD45RA-negative memory subset. About this clone itself: Its antigen is unknown.

Study-wide results and caveats: Naive subsets generally exceeded memory subsets in estimated richness. Among donors, clonotype sharing was expected to be affected by sequencing depth.

The rearrangement joins TRBV21-1 to TRBJ1-2; TRBD1 is the table's D call and was not checked against the DNA. TRBV21-1 is a listed pseudogene. The sample consisted of memory CD4+ T cells sorted from blood. Subset here: CD45RA-negative fraction. This TCR was recovered from a woman between 25 and 40 years old in good health. The CDR3 spells CAREPGHSNYGYTF. The CDR3 region has the DNA TGTGCCAGAGAACCGGGACATTCTAACTATGGCTACACCTTC.